This T cell receptor (beta chain) was captured by sequencing in a study of T cell responses to AZD1222 COVID-19 vaccine. Turning to this clone: What it binds is unknown.

General observations from the study: Most donors were white British and more were female, and clonal diversity was possibly underestimated.

V was clipped by 5 bases and J by 7 bases; unmatched bases: 6. The CDR3 loop spans 13 amino acids. TCRdb keeps only in-frame clones here, not all; method: immunoSEQ multiplex PCR. This table holds roughly 160,000 clones, 80% to 95% found once. The genes are TRBV12-3 or TRBV12-4 and TRBJ1-1; 8 positions agree with TRBD1. Material: peripheral blood, obtained on day 0 of AZD1222 vaccination. This sequence originates from an adult in good health. The CDR3 DNA sequence: TGTGCCAGCAGTCGACGGACAGGGAATGAAGCTTTCTTT. Translating it yields CASSRRTGNEAFF.